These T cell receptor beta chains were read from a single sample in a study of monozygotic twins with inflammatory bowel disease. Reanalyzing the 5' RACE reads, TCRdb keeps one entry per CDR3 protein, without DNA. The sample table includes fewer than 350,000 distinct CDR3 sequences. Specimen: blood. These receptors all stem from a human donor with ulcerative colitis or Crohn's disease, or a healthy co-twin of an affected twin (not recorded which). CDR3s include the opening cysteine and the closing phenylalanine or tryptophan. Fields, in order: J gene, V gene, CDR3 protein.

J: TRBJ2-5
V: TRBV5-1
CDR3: CASFRAETAKETQYF

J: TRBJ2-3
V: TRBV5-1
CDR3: CASLSGDPSTDTQYF

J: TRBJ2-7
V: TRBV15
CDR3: CATSRPGGSYEQYF

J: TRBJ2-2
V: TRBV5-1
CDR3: CASSLGGNGELFF

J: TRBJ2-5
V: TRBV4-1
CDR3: CASSPVASRETQYF

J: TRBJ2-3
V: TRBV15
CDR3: CATSPGTGGTDTQYF

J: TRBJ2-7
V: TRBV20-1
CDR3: CSAGLAGAMYEQYF

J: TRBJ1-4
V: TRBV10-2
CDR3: CASSFSQGKEKLFF

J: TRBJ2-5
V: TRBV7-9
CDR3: CASSLSEYQETQYF

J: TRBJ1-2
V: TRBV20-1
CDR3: CSAMGGGTNYGYTF

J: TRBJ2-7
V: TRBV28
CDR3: CASSLRGGGVSYEQYF

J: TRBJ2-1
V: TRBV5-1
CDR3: CASSGGLLMSSYNEQFF

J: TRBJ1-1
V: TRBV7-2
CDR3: CASRLQGSTEAFF

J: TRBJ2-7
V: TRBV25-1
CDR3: CASSERGREQYF

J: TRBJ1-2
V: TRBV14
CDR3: CASSQTGVPGGYTF

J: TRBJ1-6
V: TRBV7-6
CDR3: CASSLGPKGANSPLHF

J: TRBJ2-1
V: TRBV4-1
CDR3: CASSQGLAGFTQNNEQFF

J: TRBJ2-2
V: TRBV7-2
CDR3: CASSSSGSGELFF

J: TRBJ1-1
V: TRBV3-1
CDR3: CASREQGKAEAFF

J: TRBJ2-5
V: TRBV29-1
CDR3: CSVDTVRGRQETQYF

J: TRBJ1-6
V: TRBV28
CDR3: CASSITGRSPLHF

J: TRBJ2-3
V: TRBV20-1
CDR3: CSALLRAGPTDTQYF

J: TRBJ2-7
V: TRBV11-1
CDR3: CASSLGGQNSYEQYF

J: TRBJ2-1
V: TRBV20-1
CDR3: CSASRGRTGDNEQFF

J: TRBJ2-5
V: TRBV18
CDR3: CASSPRGLAGGETQYF

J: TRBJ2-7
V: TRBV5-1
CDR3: CASSLYPSGNYEQYF

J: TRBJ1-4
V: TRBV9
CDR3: CASSAQTQEGRDEKLFF

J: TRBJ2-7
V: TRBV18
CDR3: CASVEGLGPYEQYF

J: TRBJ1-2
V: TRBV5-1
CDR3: CASSPNPTGYAGYTF

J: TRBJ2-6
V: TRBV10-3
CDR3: CAISDTGLGANVLTF

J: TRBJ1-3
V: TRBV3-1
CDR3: CASSRFTGNLNSGNTIYF

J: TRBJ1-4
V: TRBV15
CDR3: CATSEGRNEKLFF

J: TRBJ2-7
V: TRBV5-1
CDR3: CASSQSDREYEQYF

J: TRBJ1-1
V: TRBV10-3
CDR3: CATEEGRGTEAFF

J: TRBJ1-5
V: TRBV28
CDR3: CASSFDYSNQPQHF

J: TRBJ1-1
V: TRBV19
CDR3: CASSHLNTEAFF

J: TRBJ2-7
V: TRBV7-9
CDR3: CASSLQGAGYEQYF

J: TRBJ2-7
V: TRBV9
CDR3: CASSLAGTSYEQYF

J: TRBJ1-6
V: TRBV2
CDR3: CASRAGGDRGSPLHF

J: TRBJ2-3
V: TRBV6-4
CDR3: CASSNQGTGGLARADTQYF

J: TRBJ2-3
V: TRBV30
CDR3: CAWARTSGGTDTQYF

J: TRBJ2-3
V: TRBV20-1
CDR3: CSASLASVTDTQYF

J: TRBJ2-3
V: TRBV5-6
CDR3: CASSGLGQAVDTQYF

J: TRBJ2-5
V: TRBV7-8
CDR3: CASSLRRVQETQYF

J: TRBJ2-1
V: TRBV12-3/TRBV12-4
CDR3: CASSFEGNEQFF

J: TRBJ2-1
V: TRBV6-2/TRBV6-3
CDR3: CASYSWGMSYNEQFF

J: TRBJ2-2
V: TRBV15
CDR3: CATSHGPGELFF